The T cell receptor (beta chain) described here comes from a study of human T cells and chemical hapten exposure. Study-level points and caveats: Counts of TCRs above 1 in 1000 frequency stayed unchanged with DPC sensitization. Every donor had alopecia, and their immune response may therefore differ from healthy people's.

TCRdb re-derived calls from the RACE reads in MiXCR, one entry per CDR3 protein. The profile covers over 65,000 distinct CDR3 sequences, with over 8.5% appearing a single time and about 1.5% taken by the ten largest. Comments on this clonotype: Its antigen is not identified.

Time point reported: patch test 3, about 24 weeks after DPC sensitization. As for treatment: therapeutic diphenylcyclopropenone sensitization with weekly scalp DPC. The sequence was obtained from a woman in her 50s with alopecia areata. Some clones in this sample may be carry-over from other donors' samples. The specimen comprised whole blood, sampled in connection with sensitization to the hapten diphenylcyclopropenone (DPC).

The CDR3 loop is CSAGDRGLFEAFF. Here the CDR3 DNA reads TGCAGCGCCGGGGACAGGGGCCTCTTTGAAGCTTTCTTT. The chain links TRBV29-1 to TRBJ1-1, with 10 positions matching TRBD1. Germline-derived CDR1 and CDR2 are SQVTM and ANQGSEA. With 7 bases clipped from V and 7 bases from J, the junction kept 9 bases outside the gene matches. This CDR3 has 13 residues.